The 27 T cell receptor beta chains given below trace back to one sample, sequenced in a study of identical twins (dated by TCRdb to about 2016). Library construction relied on 5' RACE. Instrument on record: Illumina HiSeq 2000. TCRdb passed the public sequencing reads through fastp at Q25 and MiXCR, retaining productive beta sequences. Entries that share a CDR3 protein sequence are merged under the most common genes and DNA. Counted in this sample were 1.5 million to 2 million distinct CDR3 sequences; 25% to 35% of them appeared once. Clones ranked in the top ten supply 0.25% to 0.3% of the sample. Material: cord blood. All receptors come from a newborn girl in good health.

The DNA for the CDR3 is TGCGCCAGCAGCCAACCGACAGGGCCTAATTCACCCCTCCACTTT. Residues: CASSQPTGPNSPLHF. This rearrangement joins TRBV4-1 to TRBJ1-6; 7 nucleotides line up with TRBD1. V was pared by 2 bases and J by 6 bases, with 4 bases of the junction left unmatched. This CDR3 has 15 amino acids. CDR1 and CDR2 from the germline V gene are MGHRA and YSYEKL.

Ten or more counts support this clonotype. CDR3 coding DNA: TGTGCCAGCAGCCAAGACAGTAACTATGGCTACACCTTC. It yields the protein CASSQDSNYGYTF. The V call is TRBV4-2, the J call TRBJ1-2; D ambiguous. V was trimmed by 0 bases and J by 1 base, leaving 3 bases between them. CDR3 length equals 13 residues. Germline V gene lookup returns CDR1 LGHNA and CDR2 YNFKEQ.

This clonotype was recorded a few times. This rearrangement joins TRBV6-5 to TRBJ1-1, with D possibly being TRBD1 (6 bases). Germline V gene data show CDR1 as MNHEY and CDR2 as SVGAGI. V lost 4 bases, J lost 3 bases, and 9 bases lay in between. This CDR3 contains 13 residues. The CDR3 loop reads CASSSGVDTEAFF. The DNA of the CDR3 is TGTGCCAGCAGTTCAGGGGTGGACACTGAAGCTTTCTTT.

The chain carries TRBV2 and TRBJ2-3, with D maybe TRBD1 (5 bases). This CDR3 comprises 16 residues. Germline V gene data show CDR1 as SNHLY and CDR2 as FYNNEI. The V end lost 0 bases, the J end lost 2 bases, and 12 bases lay between the germline ends. DNA for the CDR3: TGTGCCAGCAGTGAAGCGCTTCTCAGGGACACAGATACGCAGTATTTT. Translation: CASSEALLRDTDTQYF.

This clonotype has a count of ten or more. Sequence at one end of the junction differs from germline and may be a read error. The V gene is TRBV5-1, the J gene TRBJ2-7; 8 bases are a match to TRBD2. The CDR3 loop spans 16 amino acids. Germline loops: CDR1 SGHRS, CDR2 YFSETQ. Here the CDR3 DNA reads TGTGCCAGCAGTTTAGGGCTAGCGGGCTTCTCCTACGAGCAGTACTTC. Its protein product is CASSLGLAGFSYEQYF.

This rearrangement joins TRBV6-4 to TRBJ2-7, with D maybe TRBD2 (5 bases). Germline loops: CDR1 MRHNA, CDR2 SNTAGT. V lost 3 bases to trimming and J lost 2 bases, with 17 bases between them. This CDR3 contains 16 residues. The CDR3 is CASSERRSGIAYEQYF. CDR3 coding DNA: TGTGCCAGCAGTGAGCGACGAAGCGGCATCGCCTACGAGCAGTACTTC.

This chain joins TRBV4-2 and TRBJ2-1, with TRBD2 matching 13 bases. V trimming: 3 bases; J trimming: 9 bases; junction bases outside the gene matches: 8. CDR3 size: 16 residues. Germline CDR1 and CDR2: LGHNA and YNFKEQ. This chain's CDR3 is CASSHGGTSGISEQFF. DNA of the CDR3: TGTGCCAGCAGCCACGGAGGGACTAGCGGGATCAGTGAGCAGTTCTTC.

This clonotype was seen a handful of times. This chain links TRBV6-4 with TRBJ2-3; D not certain. V gave up 0 bases and J gave up 1 base, with 14 bases separating them. There are 17 residues in the CDR3. Per germline, CDR1 MRHNA and CDR2 SNTAGT. This CDR3 reads CASSDSNWASGTDTQYF. The CDR3 region has the DNA TGTGCCAGCAGTGACTCGAATTGGGCGAGCGGCACAGATACGCAGTATTTT.

The chain recombines TRBV11-2 with TRBJ1-5; D is unclear. This CDR3 spans 14 amino acids. Trimming stripped 5 bases from V and 5 bases from J, with 13 bases between. Germline V gives CDR1 SGHAT, CDR2 FQNNGV. CDR3 in amino acids: CASSQTTGDQPQHF. The CDR3 coding sequence is TGTGCCAGCAGCCAGACAACCGGGGATCAGCCCCAGCATTTT.

This clonotype was recorded many times. The rearrangement joins TRBV29-1 to TRBJ2-3; D gene uncertain. This CDR3 has 12 residues. CDR1 SQVTM and CDR2 ANQGSEA come from the germline V gene. V was trimmed by 7 bases and J by 4 bases, leaving 12 bases between them. The CDR3 protein is CSAAGRADTQYF. As DNA, the CDR3 is TGCAGCGCCGCTGGGCGCGCAGATACGCAGTATTTT.

The sample holds a few counts of this clonotype. The chain is built from TRBV7-9 and TRBJ2-3; D not certain. The CDR3 length is 12 residues. Trimming removed 3 bases from V and 8 bases from J, with 9 bases in between. CDR1 and CDR2 (germline): SEHNR, FQNEAQ (reference sequence). This CDR3 reads CASSLYQRTQYF. CDR3 in DNA: TGTGCCAGCAGCTTGTACCAGCGTACGCAGTATTTT.

The sample holds a few counts of this clonotype. The genes are TRBV20-1 and TRBJ2-3; TRBD2 is a possible D gene (5 bases). The CDR3 consists of 15 residues. Germline CDR1 and CDR2: DFQATT and SNEGSKA (reference sequence). The V end lost 0 bases, the J end lost 4 bases, and 14 bases lay between the germline ends. CDR3 nucleotides: TGCAGTGCTAGAGATAGGGCTAGCATCGCAGATACGCAGTATTTT. It yields the protein CSARDRASIADTQYF.

A remark on this clonotype: A read error may produce the germline difference seen at one junction end. The chain is built from TRBV2 and TRBJ1-1, with no clear D. Germline values: CDR1 SNHLY, CDR2 FYNNEI. CDR3 length equals 14 residues. The CDR3 loop reads CANSPRAMNTEAFF. CDR3 sequence (DNA): TGTGCCAACAGTCCCCGGGCCATGAACACTGAAGCTTTCTTT.

This clonotype has just a few counts. V gene TRBV6-6 combines with J gene TRBJ2-3; 7 positions match TRBD1. The V segment lost 2 bases and the J segment 6 bases; nucleotides outside the gene matches: 5. Germline values: CDR1 MNHNY, CDR2 SVGAGI (reference sequence). CDR3 length equals 14 residues. In DNA form, the CDR3 reads TGTGCCAGCAGTTACGACAGGGTAGAGGATACGCAGTATTTT. Amino acids: CASSYDRVEDTQYF.

In this sample, this clonotype turned up many times. The chain couples TRBV12-3 or TRBV12-4 to TRBJ1-2; D remains unclear. Trimming took 5 bases from V and 8 from J, leaving 15 bases between them. CDR3 length: 13 residues. This CDR3 reads CASSPGRGGGYTF. The CDR3 DNA is TGTGCCAGCAGTCCCGGACGGGGTGGGGGCTACACCTTC.

The CDR3 sequence: CSASAMLRPQHF. For the CDR3, the DNA is TGCAGTGCTAGCGCGATGCTCAGGCCGCAGCATTTT. V gene TRBV20-1 combines with J gene TRBJ1-5; D uncertain. The germline gives CDR1 DFQATT, CDR2 SNEGSKA (reference sequence). V was pared by 3 bases and J by 13 bases, with 16 bases between. The CDR3 spans 12 residues.

The chain has TRBV12-3 or TRBV12-4 and TRBJ1-5; possibly TRBD1 for D (5 bases). This CDR3 is built from 16 residues. The V end was cut by 6 bases, the J end by 2 bases, with 17 bases between. The CDR3 sequence: CASRLGRPTRNQPQHF. Written as DNA, the CDR3 is TGTGCCAGCAGACTGGGACGGCCTACTCGCAATCAGCCCCAGCATTTT.

The chain combines TRBV9 with TRBJ2-1; 13 nucleotides match TRBD2. The CDR3 covers 16 residues. Germline CDR1 reads SGDLS; CDR2 reads YYNGEE. The ends lost 4 bases at V and 9 bases at J; junction bases unmatched: 10. The CDR3 region is CASSSTGTSGMGEQFF. For the CDR3, the DNA is TGTGCCAGCAGCTCTACCGGGACTAGCGGGATGGGTGAGCAGTTCTTC.

This clonotype was detected a few times. The gene calls are TRBV28 and TRBJ2-5; perhaps TRBD2 as D (6 bases). Trimming took off 4 bases at V and 3 bases at J, with 12 bases between the two ends. From germline, CDR1 is MDHEN and CDR2 SYDVKM. The CDR3 totals 14 residues. The DNA of the CDR3 is TGTGCCAGCAGTTCCGGGACTCTTGAAGAGACCCAGTACTTC. This gives the protein CASSSGTLEETQYF.

This clonotype was recorded a few times. V and J are TRBV6-7 and TRBJ1-2; D not resolved. TRBV6-7 is an ORF, and what it does is uncertain. Trimming took 6 bases from V and 6 from J, leaving 14 bases between them. The CDR3 has 13 amino acids. The CDR3 region has the DNA TGTGCCAGCAGCCGAGCCGCGGCGGATGGCTACACCTTC. This codes for CASSRAAADGYTF.

This sequence joins TRBV2 and TRBJ2-7; TRBD2 aligns across 8 bases. The J segment lost 3 bases and the V segment lost 7 bases, leaving 14 bases of the junction unmatched. The germline CDR1 and CDR2 sequences are SNHLY and FYNNEI. There are 16 residues in the CDR3. For the CDR3, the DNA is TGTGCCAGCAACCCCATTTTGTCCAGCGGGAGCTACGAGCAGTACTTC. This codes for CASNPILSSGSYEQYF.

This clonotype was recorded a few times. The gene calls are TRBV2 and TRBJ1-2; no definite D call. Germline CDR1 SNHLY, CDR2 FYNNEI. V lost 8 bases to trimming and J lost 2 bases, with 9 bases between them. This CDR3 comprises 12 residues. CDR3 sequence: CASLTVNYGYTF. CDR3 DNA: TGTGCCAGCCTGACTGTAAACTATGGCTACACCTTC. Drawing the rest from reference TRBV2 and TRBJ1-2, the complete variable domain is EPEVTQTPSHQVTQMGQEVILRCVPISNHLYFYWYRQILGQKVEFLVSFYNNEISEKSEIFDDQFSVERPDGSNFTLKIRSTKLEDSAMYFCASLTVNYGYTFGSGTRLTVV.

This clonotype showed up just a few times. This rearrangement joins TRBV11-1 to TRBJ2-4; D is undetermined. The better agreement between TRBJ2-7 and the DNA end casts doubt on the J call. This CDR3 is built from 13 residues. Germline CDR1 and CDR2: SGHAT and FQDESV (reference sequence). The CDR3 reads CASSPEVDGEQYF. The CDR3 coding sequence is TGTGCCAGCAGTCCGGAAGTTGACGGCGAGCAGTACTTC.

This clonotype was counted only a few times. The chain combines TRBV20-1 with TRBJ2-7; D may be TRBD2 (5 bases). The germline gives CDR1 DFQATT, CDR2 SNEGSKA (reference sequence). The CDR3 is made up of 16 amino acids. Deletions cut 0 bases from V and 1 base from J, with 16 bases between. The CDR3 DNA sequence: TGCAGTGCTAGAGATAAGGTGCTAGCTTCATCCTACGAGCAGTACTTC. It yields the protein CSARDKVLASSYEQYF.

This clonotype occurred a few times. The chain is built from TRBV20-1 and TRBJ1-5; unclear D gene. The CDR3 has 13 residues. Germline V CDR1 and CDR2: DFQATT, SNEGSKA (reference sequence). V lost 0 bases and J lost 3, with 6 bases in between. This CDR3 is CSARDAANQPQHF. DNA for the CDR3: TGCAGTGCTAGAGATGCAGCCAATCAGCCCCAGCATTTT.

This clonotype was seen repeatedly, ten times or more. The V gene is TRBV4-2, the J gene TRBJ1-2; 7 bases map to TRBD1. The CDR3 sequence is 15 residues long. The V gene's germline CDR1 is LGHNA and CDR2 YNFKEQ. The ends lost 1 base at V and 6 bases at J; junction bases unmatched: 8. The CDR3 loop reads CASSQADRVGNGYTF. The CDR3, as DNA: TGTGCCAGCAGCCAAGCCGACAGGGTAGGGAATGGCTACACCTTC.

CDR3 sequence reads: CASSLAREGEQFF. CDR3 sequence (DNA): TGTGCCAGCAGCTTAGCCCGAGAGGGTGAGCAGTTCTTC. The V call is TRBV7-2, the J call TRBJ2-1, with D maybe TRBD2 (5 bases). The V end was cut by 0 bases, the J end by 9 bases, with 9 bases between. The CDR3 has 13 residues. CDR1 is SGHTA, CDR2 FQGNSA, per germline. The whole variable domain, remainder taken from reference TRBV7-2 and TRBJ2-1, is GAGVSQSPSNKVTEKGKDVELRCDPISGHTALYWYRQSLGQGLEFLIYFQGNSAPDKSGLPSDRFSAERTGGSVSTLTIQRTQQEDSAVYLCASSLAREGEQFFGPGTRLTVL.